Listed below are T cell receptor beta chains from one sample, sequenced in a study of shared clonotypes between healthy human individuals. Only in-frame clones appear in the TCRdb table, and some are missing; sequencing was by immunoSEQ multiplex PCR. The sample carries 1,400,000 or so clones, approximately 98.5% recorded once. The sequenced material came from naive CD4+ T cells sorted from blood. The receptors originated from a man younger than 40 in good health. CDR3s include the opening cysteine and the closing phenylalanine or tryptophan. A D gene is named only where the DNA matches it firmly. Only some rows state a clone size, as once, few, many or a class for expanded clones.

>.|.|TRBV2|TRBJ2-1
CASLRGTTYNEQFF
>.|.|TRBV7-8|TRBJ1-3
CASSFGQIALGNTIYF
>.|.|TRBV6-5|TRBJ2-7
CASSFPSGSSYEQYF
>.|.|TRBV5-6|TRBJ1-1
CATTGSMNTEAFF
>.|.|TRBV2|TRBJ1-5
CASSERRYDQPQHF
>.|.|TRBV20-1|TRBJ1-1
CSARVGNQAFF
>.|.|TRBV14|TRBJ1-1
CASSQVRGRTEAFF
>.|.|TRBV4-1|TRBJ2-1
CASSQGPAFHDEQFF
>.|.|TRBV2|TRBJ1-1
CASWGYTEAFF
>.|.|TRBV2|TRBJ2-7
CASAMTVYEQYF
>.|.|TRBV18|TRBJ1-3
CASSPRTAGTHSGNTIYF
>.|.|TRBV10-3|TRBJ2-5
CAISAGLKGETQYF
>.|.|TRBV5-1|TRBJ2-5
CASSFGREWEQETQYF
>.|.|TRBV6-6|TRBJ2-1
CASSYSPRDEQFF
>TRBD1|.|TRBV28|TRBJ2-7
CASSDPTGRYEQYF
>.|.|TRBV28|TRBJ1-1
CASSFVEAFF
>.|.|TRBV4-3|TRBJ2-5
CASSQDLEETQYF
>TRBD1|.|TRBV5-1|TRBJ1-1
CASSPDRGRMIGTEAFF
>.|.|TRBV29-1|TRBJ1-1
CSVEGEATKAFF
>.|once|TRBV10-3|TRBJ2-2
CAISEGVRDTGELFF
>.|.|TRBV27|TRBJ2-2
CASSSTGGPLSGELFF
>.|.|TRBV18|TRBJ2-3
CASSPPNGRYTDTQYF
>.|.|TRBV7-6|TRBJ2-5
CASSFAGQETQYF
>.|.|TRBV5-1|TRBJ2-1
CASSLEPGRNEQFF
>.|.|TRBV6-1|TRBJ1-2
CASSILQGNYGYTF
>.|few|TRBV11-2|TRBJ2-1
CASSLGNEQFF
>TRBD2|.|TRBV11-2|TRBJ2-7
CASSLGGSLYEQYF
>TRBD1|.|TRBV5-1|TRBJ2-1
CASSLVQGPIDEQFF
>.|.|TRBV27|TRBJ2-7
CASSSRAGTREQYF
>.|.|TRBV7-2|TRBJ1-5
CASSLLYQPQHF
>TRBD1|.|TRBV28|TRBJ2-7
CASRRGPRHGSGTVTYEQYF
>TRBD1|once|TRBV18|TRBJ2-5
CASSPPQGARETQYF
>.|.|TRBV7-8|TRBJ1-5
CASSLVSGGQPQHF
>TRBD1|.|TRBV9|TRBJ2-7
CASSVGIGTGDYEQYF
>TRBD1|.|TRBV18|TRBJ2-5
CASSGQGQETQYF
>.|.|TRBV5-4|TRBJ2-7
CASSLGGPYEQYF
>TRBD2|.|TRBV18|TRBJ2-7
CASSPSGKNYEQYF
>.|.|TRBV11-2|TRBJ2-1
CASSLATGRQFF
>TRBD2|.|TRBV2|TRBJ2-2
CASSVLASNTGELFF
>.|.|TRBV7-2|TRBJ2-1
CASSLVGDSYNEQFF
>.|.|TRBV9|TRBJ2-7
CASSPQSLAGLEQYF
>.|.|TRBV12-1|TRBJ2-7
CASIARTSGRPPSYEQYF
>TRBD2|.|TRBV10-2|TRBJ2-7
CASKMLAGVNEQYF
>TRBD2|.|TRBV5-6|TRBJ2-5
CASSLGLAGNQETQYF
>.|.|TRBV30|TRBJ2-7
CAWSIPNSHSYEQYF
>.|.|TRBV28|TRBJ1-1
CASSLLGRDEAFF
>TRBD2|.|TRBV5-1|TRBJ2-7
CASSLGIAGGFSYEQYF
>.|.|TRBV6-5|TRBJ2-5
CASSYSRETQYF
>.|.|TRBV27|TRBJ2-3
CASSLKAGSTDTQYF
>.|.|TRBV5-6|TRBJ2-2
CASSFRVTAMTGELFF
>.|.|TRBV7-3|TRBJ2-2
CASSSAPDYTGELFF
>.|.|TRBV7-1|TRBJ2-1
CASSFLTGGNEQFF
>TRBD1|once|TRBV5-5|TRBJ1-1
CASTGTGAMNTEAFF
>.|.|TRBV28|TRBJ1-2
CASNPGRNYGYTF
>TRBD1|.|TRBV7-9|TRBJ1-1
CASSSYAGGTEAFF
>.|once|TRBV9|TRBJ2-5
CASTPLGSDQETQYF
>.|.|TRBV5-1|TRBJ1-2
CASSAPGSYGYTF
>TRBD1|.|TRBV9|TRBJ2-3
CASSVGGQGADTQYF
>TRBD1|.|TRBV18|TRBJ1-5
CASSPRGDRGLQPQHF
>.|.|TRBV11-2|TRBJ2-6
CASSSYGGPGANVLTF